Below, 27 T cell receptor beta chains from the same sample are listed, as sequenced in a study of T cell clonality in common variable immunodeficiency. Assay used: immunoSEQ multiplex PCR; TCRdb lists only in-frame clones, some missing. The sample holds 45,000 to 70,000 clones, and no clone turns up only once. Sequences were obtained from peripheral blood mononuclear cells. The source is a person between 18 and 75 years old in good health.

This clone occurred many times. The sequenced part of the CDR3 DNA is TGCGCCAGCAGCCAGCTACAGGGAACAGATACG. Translating it yields CASSQLQGTDT. From start to end, the CDR3 is CASSQLQGTDTQYF. The chain couples TRBV4-1 to TRBJ2-3; a possible D gene is TRBD1 (6 bases). The read ends 3 residues early relative to the CDR3; the germline J gene fills the gap. CDR1 MGHRA and CDR2 YSYEKL come from the germline V gene. V was pared by 3 bases and J by 3 bases, with 10 bases between. The CDR3 loop spans 14 amino acids.

To note about this clone: The read terminates 3 residues ahead of where the CDR3 ends, so the germline J gene completes it. The J gene is TRBJ2-7, the V gene TRBV7-2, with 9 bases aligning to TRBD2. J lost 2 bases, V lost 7 bases, and 6 bases had no gene match. Germline CDR1 and CDR2: SGHTA and FQGNSA. This CDR3 region has 14 residues. The CDR3 is CASTTRGGPYEQYF. CDR3 bases read: TGTGCCAGCACCACGCGGGGGGGCCCCTACGAG.

This clone was seen many times. The read terminates 3 residues before the CDR3 end, so the remaining end is supplied by the germline J gene. V usage is TRBV14 and J usage is TRBJ2-1; no clear D gene. Between the trimmed V and J ends, which lost 4 bases and 4 bases, there was a span of 11 bases. This CDR3 comprises 14 residues. The germline V gene encodes CDR1 SGHDN and CDR2 FVKESK. CDR3 DNA (partial): TGTGCCAGCAGCCTTATGCAGCGTTACAATGAG. As protein: CASSLMQRYNE. The full CDR3 protein is CASSLMQRYNEQFF. Supplemented by reference TRBV14 and TRBJ2-1, the full variable domain reads EAGVTQFPSHSVIEKGQTVTLRCDPISGHDNLYWYRRVMGKEIKFLLHFVKESKQDESGMPNNRFLAERTGGTYSTLKVQPAELEDSGVYFCASSLMQRYNEQFFGPGTRLTVL.

This clone was seen ten or more times. The missing CDR3 end, 3 residues past where the read stops, is filled in from the germline J gene. The chain links TRBV19 to TRBJ1-2; D gene unclear. V lost 5 bases and J lost 4, with 17 bases in between. The V gene's germline CDR1 is LNHDA and CDR2 SQIVND (reference sequence). The CDR3 consists of 15 residues. Incomplete CDR3 DNA: TGTGCCAGTAGTGCTGAGCGGCCCCCGGGCTATGGC. Protein: CASSAERPPGYG. The CDR3 as a whole reads CASSAERPPGYGYTF.

This clone was observed many times. The read finishes 3 residues shy of the CDR3 end, and the germline J gene is used to complete it. The J gene is TRBJ2-1, the V gene TRBV5-4, with D possibly being TRBD2 (8 bases). V shed 3 bases and J shed 8 bases, with 18 bases lying between them. Per germline, CDR1 SGHNT and CDR2 YYREEE (reference sequence). CDR3 size: 15 residues. The CDR3 bases that were read are TGTGCCAGCAGCTACAGACTAGCGCAGGGGGATGAG. It encodes CASSYRLAQGDE. The whole CDR3 is CASSYRLAQGDEQFF.

This clone was found many times. Sequencing ends 3 residues short of the CDR3 end; the germline J gene provides the rest. J is TRBJ2-6 and V is TRBV7-9; 7 bases are a match to TRBD1. Germline V CDR1 and CDR2: SEHNR, FQNEAQ (reference sequence). The CDR3 contains 15 residues. With 4 bases clipped from V and 10 bases from J, the junction kept 10 bases outside the gene matches. The CDR3 DNA, read in part, is TGTGCCAGCAGCTCGCTAACAGGGGTGGGGAACGTC. The encoded protein is CASSSLTGVGNV. In full, the CDR3 is CASSSLTGVGNVLTF.

The table lists this clone with many counts. The CDR3 goes on 3 residues after the read ends, and that part is filled in from the germline J gene. The chain combines TRBV19 with TRBJ1-2, with a tentative D call TRBD1 (5 bases). CDR1 and CDR2 (germline): LNHDA, SQIVND (reference sequence). This CDR3 contains 13 residues. V lost 8 bases and J lost 3, with 13 bases in between. The CDR3 loop is CASGRVEDYGYTF. Partial CDR3 DNA: TGTGCCAGTGGCAGGGTGGAGGACTATGGC.

This clone occurred many times. The read stops 3 residues short of the end of the CDR3; the missing end is completed from the germline J gene. The chain joins TRBV6-2 or TRBV6-3 to TRBJ1-2; TRBD1 agrees at 7 bases. Looked up from germline, CDR1 is MNHEY and CDR2 is SVGEGT. V lost 6 bases and J lost 5; bases outside the gene matches: 6. The CDR3 has 13 amino acids. The CDR3 bases that were read are TGTGCCAGCAGCCTACAGGGGCAGTATGGC. This encodes CASSLQGQYG. The entire CDR3 sequence reads CASSLQGQYGYTF.

This clone was seen ten or more times. The read finishes 3 residues shy of the CDR3 end, and the germline J gene is used to complete it. V gene TRBV5-1 combines with J gene TRBJ2-1, with a tentative D call TRBD2 (6 bases). V gave up 0 bases and J gave up 9 bases, with 16 bases separating them. Germline CDR1 is SGHRS and CDR2 is YFSETQ. The length of the CDR3 is 15 residues. CDR3 in amino acids: CASSLGGGIGGEQFF. CDR3 bases read: TGCGCCAGCAGCTTGGGTGGCGGGATTGGTGGTGAG. Combining the CDR3 with reference TRBV5-1 and TRBJ2-1 gives the whole variable domain KAGVTQTPRYLIKTRGQQVTLSCSPISGHRSVSWYQQTPGQGLQFLFEYFSETQRNKGNFPGRFSGRQFSNSRSEMNVSTLELGDSALYLCASSLGGGIGGEQFFGPGTRLTVL.

As for this clone: The observed sequence ends 3 residues before the CDR3 terminus, with the missing tail filled in from the germline J gene. V and J are TRBV19 and TRBJ2-3, with a tentative D call TRBD2 (6 bases). The germline V gene encodes CDR1 LNHDA and CDR2 SQIVND (reference sequence). V dropped 9 bases and J dropped 4 bases, with 17 bases sitting between them. The CDR3 totals 14 residues. The CDR3 sequence: CASRGLPRADTQYF. The DNA read from the CDR3 is TGTGCCAGCCGGGGACTTCCGCGGGCAGATACG.

This clone has at least ten counts. The read ends 3 residues before the CDR3 terminus; that terminus is restored from the germline J gene. This chain connects TRBV28 to TRBJ2-7, with unresolved D. V was pared by 3 bases and J by 3 bases, with 9 bases between. The germline V gene has CDR1 MDHEN and CDR2 SYDVKM. The CDR3 is 13 residues long. The CDR3 DNA, read in part, is TGTGCCAGCAGTTTGGGCAGCATCTACGAG. Translation: CASSLGSIYE. The complete CDR3 reads CASSLGSIYEQYF.

This clone was detected many times. The read finishes 3 residues shy of the CDR3 end, and the germline J gene is used to complete it. The chain has TRBV19 and TRBJ1-6; 7 bases line up with TRBD1. From germline, CDR1 is LNHDA and CDR2 SQIVND (reference sequence). Unmatched junction bases numbered 4, after V lost 5 bases and J lost 6 bases. The length of the CDR3 is 14 residues. Partial CDR3 DNA: TGTGCCAGTAGTGAAGGGACAGTTAATTCACCC. Its protein is CASSEGTVNSP. The full CDR3 reads CASSEGTVNSPLHF.

This clone appeared a few times. The read is 3 residues too short to cover the CDR3 end, so that end is filled in from the germline J gene. The chain has TRBV29-1 and TRBJ2-1, with 15 bases identical to TRBD2. V was clipped by 6 bases and J by 6 bases; unmatched bases: 6. The germline gives CDR1 SQVTM, CDR2 ANQGSEA. The CDR3 is 15 residues long. The sequenced part of the CDR3 DNA is TGCAGCGTGGCGGGACTAGCGGGAGGAGGCAATGAG. Amino acids: CSVAGLAGGGNE. The whole CDR3 reads CSVAGLAGGGNEQFF.

This clone came up many times. The read is 3 residues too short to cover the CDR3 end, so that end is filled in from the germline J gene. The gene calls are TRBV27 and TRBJ2-7, with 11 positions matching TRBD2. After removal of 4 bases from V and 6 bases from J, the junction contained 5 bases not matched to a gene. Germline CDR1 reads MNHEY; CDR2 reads SMNVEV (reference sequence). The CDR3 totals 14 residues. CDR3 amino acids: CASSSGTSGGEQYF. Incomplete CDR3 DNA: TGTGCCAGCAGTTCCGGGACTAGCGGTGGCGAG.

This clone has at least ten counts. The sequenced fragment ends 3 residues before the CDR3 boundary, so the rest is inferred from the germline J gene. V is TRBV19 and J is TRBJ1-2; possible D gene TRBD1, 6 bases. The CDR3 loop spans 13 amino acids. Germline V CDR1 and CDR2: LNHDA, SQIVND (reference sequence). The CDR3 here is CASSIDHRAGYTF. The sequenced part of the CDR3 DNA is TGTGCCAGTAGTATAGACCACAGGGCCGGC.

This clone appeared many times. The read ends 3 residues early relative to the CDR3; the germline J gene fills the gap. The V and J genes are TRBV20-1 and TRBJ2-7; 8 nucleotides align to TRBD1. The trim removed 6 bases at V and 3 bases at J, leaving 22 bases unmatched. CDR3 size: 18 residues. Germline assignment: CDR1 DFQATT and CDR2 SNEGSKA (reference sequence). The CDR3 here is CSATPGQAEVTYIYEQYF. CDR3 DNA (partial): TGCAGTGCCACTCCGGGACAGGCGGAAGTTACTTACATCTACGAG.

This clone was seen ten or more times. The CDR3 extends 3 residues past the end of the read, so its final part is completed from the germline J gene. The V gene is TRBV30, the J gene TRBJ1-5, with TRBD1 as a possible D gene (6 bases). This CDR3 region has 13 residues. Germline CDR1 is GTSNPN and CDR2 is SVGIG (reference sequence). V was shortened by 5 bases and J by 5 bases, with 13 bases between the two germline ends. The CDR3: CAWGDRSDQPQHF. CDR3 bases read: TGTGCCTGGGGAGACAGGTCAGATCAGCCC.

At least ten counts were recorded for this clone. The CDR3 end lies 3 residues beyond the end of the read and is filled in from the germline J gene. J is TRBJ1-5 and V is TRBV10-3; D may be TRBD1 (5 bases). Between the trimmed V and J ends, which lost 2 bases and 2 bases, there was a span of 7 bases. CDR1 ENHRY and CDR2 SYGVKD come from the germline V gene. This CDR3 has 14 amino acids. CDR3 DNA, as far as it was read: TGTGCCATCAGTGAGGGAGGGGGCAATCAGCCC. It is translated as CAISEGGGNQP. From start to end, the CDR3 is CAISEGGGNQPQHF.

This clone was recorded many times. With the read ending 3 residues before the CDR3 end, the germline J gene is used to fill in that end. The chain uses TRBV7-8 and TRBJ2-3; 9 nucleotides agree with TRBD1. CDR3 length: 17 amino acids. Germline V CDR1 and CDR2: SGHVS, FQNEAQ. The J segment lost 5 bases and the V segment lost 1 base, leaving 10 bases of the junction unmatched. The CDR3 reads CASSLGLPGQGIDTQYF. CDR3 bases read: TGTGCCAGCAGCTTAGGGCTTCCGGGACAGGGTATAGATACG. The whole variable domain, filled in from reference TRBV7-8 and TRBJ2-3, reads GAGVSQSPRYKVAKRGQDVALRCDPISGHVSLFWYQQALGQGPEFLTYFQNEAQLDKSGLPSDRFFAERPEGSVSTLKIQRTQQEDSAVYLCASSLGLPGQGIDTQYFGPGTRLTVL.

This clone was observed many times. The read comes to an end 3 residues before the CDR3 does, leaving the germline J gene to fill in the end. The rearrangement links TRBV20-1 to TRBJ2-4; 7 bases match TRBD2. Germline V gives CDR1 DFQATT, CDR2 SNEGSKA (reference sequence). This CDR3 has 13 amino acids. The sequenced part of the CDR3 DNA is TGCAGTGCTAGGGGGGGGGTTAACTATGGT. This encodes CSARGGVNYG. The whole CDR3 reads CSARGGVNYGQYF.

This clone has just a few counts. The read stops 3 residues short of the end of the CDR3; the missing end is completed from the germline J gene. This chain links TRBV20-1 with TRBJ2-1; 10 positions match TRBD2. The germline gives CDR1 DFQATT, CDR2 SNEGSKA (reference sequence). J lost 4 bases, V lost 1 base, and 13 bases had no gene match. The CDR3 covers 18 residues. CDR3 sequence reads: CSARGPPPGAGGYNEQFF. Incomplete CDR3 DNA: TGCAGTGCTAGAGGACCGCCCCCAGGAGCGGGGGGGTACAATGAG.

The table lists this clone with many counts. The read halts 3 residues ahead of the CDR3 end, with the missing end drawn from the germline J gene. The V and J genes are TRBV20-1 and TRBJ1-1; D perhaps matches TRBD1 (5 bases). The V end lost 2 bases, the J end lost 1 base, and 8 bases lay between the germline ends. CDR3 length equals 13 residues. Germline CDR1 and CDR2: DFQATT and SNEGSKA (reference sequence). The sequenced CDR3 bases are TGCAGTGCTAGACAAGACAGGAACACTGAA. Protein product: CSARQDRNTE. The whole CDR3 region reads CSARQDRNTEAFF.

This clone was seen ten or more times. The CDR3 end lies 3 residues beyond the end of the read and is filled in from the germline J gene. The chain uses TRBV6-2 or TRBV6-3 and TRBJ2-7, with 9 bases aligning to TRBD1. CDR1 and CDR2 (germline): MNHEY, SVGEGT. The CDR3 is made up of 16 amino acids. Trimming cost V 6 bases and J 6 bases; bases outside gene matches: 15. This CDR3 is CASSLDLTGQGFEQYF. CDR3 bases read: TGTGCCAGCAGCTTAGACCTGACGGGACAGGGTTTCGAG.

At least ten counts were recorded for this clone. CDR3: CASSLGTLNTGELFF. CDR3 bases read: TGTGCCAGCAGTTTGGGGACATTGAACACCGGGGAG. The chain combines TRBV12-3 or TRBV12-4 with TRBJ2-2, with TRBD1 as a possible D gene (6 bases). Read data end 3 residues before the CDR3 end; the end is taken from the germline J gene. Trimming shortened V by 3 bases and J by 1 base, and 9 bases separated the two germline ends. The length of the CDR3 is 15 residues.

Many counts were recorded for this clone. The read ends 3 residues early relative to the CDR3; the germline J gene fills the gap. The chain employs TRBV20-1 and TRBJ2-6; possibly TRBD1 for D (5 bases). Trimming left V 0 bases short and J 3 bases short, with 12 bases between. The CDR3 is 16 amino acids. Germline V gene data show CDR1 as DFQATT and CDR2 as SNEGSKA (reference sequence). CDR3 DNA (partial): TGCAGTGCTAGAGATTTCAGGGTTGGTGGGGCCAACGTC. As protein: CSARDFRVGGANV. Given in full, the CDR3 is CSARDFRVGGANVLTF.

This clone was seen ten or more times. The sequence runs out 3 residues before the end of the CDR3; the remainder is reconstructed from the germline J gene. This chain joins TRBV5-6 and TRBJ2-5; 8 bases fit TRBD2. CDR3 length: 15 residues. The V segment lost 2 bases and the J segment 7 bases; nucleotides outside the gene matches: 10. Germline V gives CDR1 SGHDT, CDR2 YYEEEE. The CDR3: CASSFTSGGRRTQYF. CDR3 DNA, as far as it was read: TGTGCCAGCAGCTTCACCAGCGGGGGCCGTCGGACC.

This clone occurred many times. The read ends 3 residues shy of where the CDR3 ends; the end is completed using the germline J gene. The chain joins TRBV28 to TRBJ2-7; TRBD1 matches at 7 bases. V lost 1 base, J lost 6 bases, and 9 bases stayed unmatched. Looked up from germline, CDR1 is MDHEN and CDR2 is SYDVKM. The CDR3 contains 15 residues. The covered CDR3 bases are TGTGCCAGCAGTTTATACACAGGGGACCGCTCCGAG. It translates to CASSLYTGDRSE. The complete CDR3 reads CASSLYTGDRSEQYF.